The 25 T cell receptor beta chains below come from one sample, sequenced in a study of blood T cell repertoires in COVID-19. Sequencing used immunoSEQ multiplex PCR; TCRdb keeps in-frame clones, though not all of them. Among about 130,000 clones listed, around 80% were seen once. Sequencing was carried out using peripheral blood. The origin of the receptors is a man between 65 and 85 years old with acute or convalescent COVID-19.

V usage is TRBV5-1 and J usage is TRBJ1-1; tentative D call: TRBD1 (5 bases). This CDR3 region has 15 residues. Trimming pared 6 bases from V and 1 base from J, leaving 16 bases between. CDR1 and CDR2 (germline): SGHRS, YFSETQ. CDR3 in amino acids: CASKNQGAGNTEAFF. The CDR3 DNA sequence: TGCGCCAGCAAGAATCAGGGCGCCGGGAACACTGAAGCTTTCTTT.

The chain carries TRBV19 and TRBJ1-5; D is unresolved. The CDR3 has 15 amino acids. V was trimmed by 1 base and J by 3 bases, leaving 10 bases between them. From germline, CDR1 is LNHDA and CDR2 SQIVND (reference sequence). The CDR3 loop reads CASSIGREFNQPQHF. In DNA, the CDR3 is TGTGCCAGTAGTATAGGCCGCGAGTTCAATCAGCCCCAGCATTTT.

The table lists this clone with a count of one. The chain is built from TRBV11-2 and TRBJ2-2; 8 bases agree with TRBD2. V lost 3 bases and J lost 5; bases outside the gene matches: 8. Germline CDR1 SGHAT, CDR2 FQNNGV. The length of the CDR3 is 16 residues. As DNA, the CDR3 is TGTGCCAGCAGCTTCGGCGGGGGGCGACGAACCGGGGAGCTGTTTTTT. It is translated as CASSFGGGRRTGELFF. Full variable domain (rest looked up from reference TRBV11-2 and TRBJ2-2): EAGVAQSPRYKIIEKRQSVAFWCNPISGHATLYWYQQILGQGPKLLIQFQNNGVVDDSQLPKDRFSAERLKGVDSTLKIQPAKLEDSAVYLCASSFGGGRRTGELFFGEGSRLTVL.

The chain links TRBV6-5 to TRBJ1-4; possible D gene TRBD1, 5 bases. The V and J ends lost 2 bases and 1 base respectively, with 5 bases between them. From germline, CDR1 is MNHEY and CDR2 SVGAGI. This CDR3 region has 14 residues. This CDR3 reads CASSYRGTNEKLFF. As DNA, the CDR3 is TGTGCCAGCAGTTACAGGGGAACTAATGAAAAACTGTTTTTT.

J is TRBJ2-1 and V is TRBV14; a possible D gene is TRBD1 (6 bases). Trimming cost V 3 bases and J 8 bases, with 8 bases left between them. This CDR3 region has 12 residues. The germline gives CDR1 SGHDN, CDR2 FVKESK. As DNA, the CDR3 is TGTGCCAGCAGCCATGGGGGCCATGAGCAGTTCTTC. Protein: CASSHGGHEQFF.

This chain uses TRBV25-1 with TRBJ2-1; D may be TRBD2 (5 bases). The CDR3 covers 15 residues. The V end lost 2 bases, the J end lost 6 bases, and 14 bases lay between the germline ends. Germline CDR1 and CDR2: MGHDK and SYGVNS. The CDR3 is CASSEGVRGSNEQFF. DNA of the CDR3: TGTGCCAGCAGTGAAGGGGTCAGAGGGTCCAATGAGCAGTTCTTC.

This clone has a single count. The chain employs TRBV4-2 and TRBJ1-2; a possible D gene is TRBD1 (6 bases). Germline V gene data show CDR1 as LGHNA and CDR2 as YNFKEQ. Trimming took 0 bases from V and 4 from J, leaving 12 bases between them. The CDR3 spans 15 residues. CDR3 DNA: TGTGCCAGCAGCCAAGATAACAGGGTCGCCTATGGCTACACCTTC. Amino acids: CASSQDNRVAYGYTF.

The CDR3 DNA reads as TGTGCCAGCAGCTTTTGGGGGGATGAAGCTAACTATGGCTACACCTTC. This gives the protein CASSFWGDEANYGYTF. The rearrangement links TRBV7-9 to TRBJ1-2; D is possibly TRBD1 (5 bases). The germline V and J ends were trimmed by 3 bases and 0 bases, with 14 bases remaining between them. Germline lookup yields CDR1 SEHNR and CDR2 FQNEAQ (reference sequence). The CDR3 loop spans 16 amino acids.

The chain recombines TRBV7-2 with TRBJ1-1, with D perhaps TRBD1 (5 bases). V lost 3 bases, J lost 7 bases, and 12 bases lay in between. The CDR3 totals 13 residues. CDR1 is SGHTA and CDR2 is FQGNSA in the germline V gene. The CDR3 DNA sequence: TGTGCCAGCAGCTTTTATCAGGGAGGTGAAGCTTTCTTT. This sequence encodes CASSFYQGGEAFF.

The chain recombines TRBV5-1 with TRBJ1-2; D gene ambiguous. Germline V lookup: CDR1 SGHRS, CDR2 YFSETQ. This CDR3 is 15 amino acids long. The V end was cut by 0 bases, the J end by 1 base, with 10 bases between. CDR3 bases: TGCGCCAGCAGCTTGGCCCAGGACTATAACTATGGCTACACCTTC. It encodes CASSLAQDYNYGYTF.

This sequence joins TRBV4-2 and TRBJ1-4, with D perhaps matching TRBD1 (5 bases). Germline V gene sequence: CDR1 LGHNA, CDR2 YNFKEQ. The CDR3 length is 15 residues. The V and J ends lost 0 bases and 5 bases respectively, with 10 bases between them. This chain's CDR3 is CASSQDWTRNEKLFF. The CDR3 DNA reads as TGTGCCAGCAGCCAAGACTGGACAAGGAATGAAAAACTGTTTTTT.

The V gene is TRBV28, the J gene TRBJ2-1, with 9 bases fitting TRBD1. This CDR3 spans 13 amino acids. The ends lost 6 bases at V and 6 bases at J; junction bases unmatched: 3. Germline lookup yields CDR1 MDHEN and CDR2 SYDVKM. The CDR3 loop reads CASRQGASNEQFF. CDR3 DNA: TGTGCCAGCAGACAGGGGGCCAGCAATGAGCAGTTCTTC.

This chain joins TRBV4-1 and TRBJ2-3, with a weak D call TRBD2 (7 bases). The germline CDR1 and CDR2 sequences are MGHRA and YSYEKL. The length of the CDR3 is 15 residues. The V end lost 5 bases, the J end lost 5 bases, and 17 bases lay between the germline ends. For the CDR3, the DNA is TGCGCCAGCAGCTCACGGGGGGCCTCGGGAGATACGCAGTATTTT. Encoded protein: CASSSRGASGDTQYF.

A note on this clone: This same CDR3 is encoded by further DNA sequences in the sample. The V gene is TRBV7-9, the J gene TRBJ1-4, with TRBD1 matching over 8 bases. Germline loops: CDR1 SEHNR, CDR2 FQNEAQ (reference sequence). The length of the CDR3 is 14 residues. The trim removed 1 base at V and 5 bases at J, leaving 0 bases unmatched. The DNA for the CDR3 is TGTGCCAGCAGCTTAGGACAGGGGAATGAAAAACTGTTTTTT. Its translation: CASSLGQGNEKLFF.

The chain couples TRBV9 to TRBJ2-5; 11 positions match TRBD2. The CDR3 is made up of 16 amino acids. Germline CDR1 reads SGDLS; CDR2 reads YYNGEE. Unmatched junction bases numbered 12, after V lost 4 bases and J lost 7 bases. The CDR3 sequence is CASSPRLAGLHGTQYF. The CDR3 coding sequence is TGTGCCAGCAGCCCGCGACTAGCGGGGCTTCACGGGACCCAGTACTTC.

The V call is TRBV14, the J call TRBJ1-3; 9 bases map to TRBD1. The CDR3 is 15 amino acids. Trimming took 4 bases from V and 0 from J; bases not matched to a gene: 1. Germline V gives CDR1 SGHDN, CDR2 FVKESK. The CDR3 coding sequence is TGTGCCAGCAGCCGGGGACAGGGCTCTGGAAACACCATATATTTT. It encodes CASSRGQGSGNTIYF.

The chain joins TRBV7-8 to TRBJ2-7; 7 nucleotides match TRBD2. With 7 bases clipped from V and 0 bases from J, the junction kept 9 bases outside the gene matches. The CDR3 extends over 15 amino acids. Germline-derived CDR1 and CDR2 are SGHVS and FQNEAQ. This CDR3 reads CASTVGTTSSYEQYF. The CDR3 DNA reads as TGTGCCAGCACCGTAGGGACTACCAGCTCCTACGAGCAGTACTTC. The full variable domain, in which reference TRBV7-8 and TRBJ2-7 provide the parts outside the CDR3, is GAGVSQSPRYKVAKRGQDVALRCDPISGHVSLFWYQQALGQGPEFLTYFQNEAQLDKSGLPSDRFFAERPEGSVSTLKIQRTQQEDSAVYLCASTVGTTSSYEQYFGPGTRLTVT.

The chain recombines TRBV5-1 with TRBJ2-7; 8 positions match TRBD1. This CDR3 is built from 15 residues. Germline CDR1 reads SGHRS; CDR2 reads YFSETQ. The V segment lost 2 bases and the J segment 6 bases; nucleotides outside the gene matches: 10. The CDR3 is CASSLGRDRSGEQYF. CDR3 DNA: TGCGCCAGCAGCTTAGGCCGGGACAGGTCGGGCGAGCAGTACTTC.

V usage is TRBV5-6 and J usage is TRBJ2-7; a possible D gene is TRBD2 (5 bases). CDR1 is SGHDT and CDR2 is YYEEEE in the germline V gene. V lost 4 bases, J lost 2 bases, and 16 bases lay in between. The CDR3 loop spans 15 amino acids. The CDR3 protein is CASSARTRTAYEQYF. The CDR3 nucleotides are TGTGCCAGCAGCGCGCGAACTAGAACTGCCTACGAGCAGTACTTC.

CDR3 region: CASRARLASREQYF. CDR3 in DNA: TGTGCCAGCAGGGCCCGACTAGCGTCTCGGGAGCAGTACTTC. This sequence joins TRBV3-1 (or the pseudogene TRBV3-2) and TRBJ2-7, with TRBD2 matching over 8 bases. CDR3 length: 14 amino acids. From germline, CDR1 is LGHDT and CDR2 YNNKEL (reference sequence). The V gene end was trimmed by 6 bases and the J gene end by 7 bases; junction bases not matched to a gene: 11.

This clone was recorded once. The rearrangement uses TRBV25-1 and TRBJ1-5; no firm D call. The germline V gene has CDR1 MGHDK and CDR2 SYGVNS. This CDR3 comprises 14 residues. The V end was cut by 1 base, the J end by 1 base, with 5 bases between. CDR3 sequence (DNA): TGTGCCAGCAGTGAATGGAGGAGCAATCAGCCCCAGCATTTT. Amino acid sequence: CASSEWRSNQPQHF.

The genes are TRBV11-2 and TRBJ2-3; TRBD2 matches at 7 bases. This CDR3 region has 14 residues. Looked up from germline, CDR1 is SGHAT and CDR2 is FQNNGV. V trimming: 5 bases; J trimming: 5 bases; junction bases outside the gene matches: 7. The CDR3 DNA sequence: TGTGCCAGCAGCCCCGGGACTATAGTAGATACGCAGTATTTT. This codes for CASSPGTIVDTQYF.

A few counts support this clone. This sequence joins TRBV7-9 and TRBJ1-5; tentatively, D is TRBD1 (5 bases). V dropped 5 bases and J dropped 2 bases, with 7 bases sitting between them. Germline assignment: CDR1 SEHNR and CDR2 FQNEAQ (reference sequence). The CDR3 has 13 amino acids. CDR3 coding DNA: TGTGCCAGCAGCCAGGGTGGCAATCAGCCCCAGCATTTT. Its protein is CASSQGGNQPQHF.

V is TRBV7-8 and J is TRBJ2-1; perhaps TRBD1 as D (6 bases). The CDR3 sequence is 15 residues long. V shed 3 bases and J shed 2 bases, with 11 bases lying between them. Germline CDR1 is SGHVS and CDR2 is FQNEAQ. CDR3 protein: CASSFIGGTYNEQFF. DNA of the CDR3: TGTGCCAGCAGCTTTATAGGGGGTACCTACAATGAGCAGTTCTTC.

This chain joins TRBV2 and TRBJ1-4; possibly TRBD1 for D (5 bases). This CDR3 is 14 amino acids long. Germline CDR1 is SNHLY and CDR2 is FYNNEI. V dropped 2 bases and J dropped 3 bases, with 7 bases sitting between them. The CDR3 spells CASSELGPNEKLFF. CDR3 nucleotides: TGTGCCAGCAGTGAACTGGGGCCTAATGAAAAACTGTTTTTT. Full variable domain (rest looked up from reference TRBV2 and TRBJ1-4): EPEVTQTPSHQVTQMGQEVILRCVPISNHLYFYWYRQILGQKVEFLVSFYNNEISEKSEIFDDQFSVERPDGSNFTLKIRSTKLEDSAMYFCASSELGPNEKLFFGSGTQLSVL.